A single sample gave rise to the 6 T cell receptor beta chains below, sequenced in a study of cytomegalovirus exposure and HLA in healthy donors (dated by TCRdb to about 2017). Library preparation was by the immunoSEQ multiplex PCR assay. Drawn from immuneACCESS, this table holds only the in-frame rearrangements with V and J called that TCRdb kept. Clones are partly lost; checked studies trace under half to an unresolved V gene and leave the rest unexplained. The sample table holds 120,000 to 150,000 clones, of which around 90% were seen once. The biggest ten clones account for roughly 4.8% of the sample. The sample was PBMCs. Receptor source: a man younger than 30 in good health and CMV-seropositive.

This clone was observed a single time. The rearrangement joins TRBV6-5 to TRBJ2-1; D perhaps matches TRBD2 (6 bases). The CDR3 has 14 residues. Germline V lookup: CDR1 MNHEY, CDR2 SVGAGI. The CDR3 DNA reads TGTACCCCCCAGCGGGCTCCCCCCGACAATGAGCAGTTCTTC. It codes for CTPQRAPPDNEQFF.

This clone was observed a single time. The J gene is TRBJ2-7, the V gene TRBV19; 9 bases fit TRBD2. V shed 6 bases and J 6 bases; nucleotides not matched to a gene: 9. CDR1 is LNHDA, CDR2 SQIVND, per germline (reference sequence). The CDR3 loop spans 14 amino acids. The CDR3 loop is CASSTSSGSPEQYF. The CDR3 DNA reads TGTGCCAGTAGCACGAGTAGCGGGAGTCCCGAGCAGTACTTC. The complete variable domain, with remaining parts taken from reference TRBV19 and TRBJ2-7, reads DGGITQSPKYLFRKEGQNVTLSCEQNLNHDAMYWYRQDPGQGLRLIYYSQIVNDFQKGDIAEGYSVSREKKESFPLTVTSAQKNPTAFYLCASSTSSGSPEQYFGPGTRLTVT.

V usage is TRBV5-1 and J usage is TRBJ2-7; 7 bases line up with TRBD1. The germline gives CDR1 SGHRS, CDR2 YFSETQ. Trimming removed 4 bases from V and 2 bases from J; junction bases left unmatched: 12. The CDR3 length is 16 residues. This CDR3 is CASSLGSRQGTYEQYF. CDR3 nucleotide sequence: TGCGCCAGCAGCCTGGGTTCCCGACAGGGTACCTACGAGCAGTACTTC. The variable domain in full, completed from reference TRBV5-1 and TRBJ2-7, reads KAGVTQTPRYLIKTRGQQVTLSCSPISGHRSVSWYQQTPGQGLQFLFEYFSETQRNKGNFPGRFSGRQFSNSRSEMNVSTLELGDSALYLCASSLGSRQGTYEQYFGPGTRLTVT.

This sequence joins TRBV6-4 and TRBJ2-6; no firm D call. This CDR3 is 17 amino acids long. Germline V lookup: CDR1 MRHNA, CDR2 SNTAGT. The V end lost 0 bases, the J end lost 0 bases, and 9 bases lay between the germline ends. The CDR3 DNA sequence: TGTGCCAGCAGTGACTCTCAGGAAAACTCTGGGGCCAACGTCCTGACTTTC. It codes for CASSDSQENSGANVLTF.

This clone was found once. The genes are TRBV7-2 and TRBJ2-2; 10 bases are shared with TRBD2. CDR1 is SGHTA and CDR2 is FQGNSA in the germline V gene. The CDR3 is 17 residues long. Trimming cost V 2 bases and J 7 bases; bases outside gene matches: 10. This CDR3 reads CASSLPNLAGEGGELFF. Here the CDR3 DNA reads TGTGCCAGCAGCTTACCTAACCTAGCGGGAGAAGGCGGGGAGCTGTTTTTT.

The chain carries TRBV10-2 and TRBJ2-1; D remains ambiguous. Deletions cut 0 bases from V and 6 bases from J, with 12 bases between. The V gene's germline CDR1 is WSHSY and CDR2 SAAADI. The CDR3 contains 15 residues. CDR3 sequence: CASSESNRRFNEQFF. The CDR3 coding sequence is TGCGCCAGCAGTGAGTCGAATAGGAGATTCAATGAGCAGTTCTTC.